The T cell receptor (beta chain) under discussion was sequenced for a study of shared clonotypes between healthy human individuals. Study at large: Participating donors consisted of a couple of women and a few men aged 18 to 49.

Measured with immunoSEQ multiplex PCR; TCRdb has only the in-frame clones, and not every one. The sample has around 2.1 million clones; around 95% are singletons. V lost 6 bases, J lost 4 bases, and 5 bases stayed unmatched. From germline, CDR1 is LNHDA and CDR2 SQIVND (reference sequence). CDR3 length equals 13 residues. The sample taken for sequencing was naive CD4+ T cells sorted from blood. Subset denoted: CD45RA+ positively selected. The sequence was obtained from a man aged 18 to 29 in good health. The rearrangement joins TRBV19 to TRBJ2-7; 8 positions match TRBD1. The CDR3 loop reads CASRGTGIYEQYF. The CDR3 coding sequence is TGTGCCAGTAGGGGGACAGGCATATACGAGCAGTACTTC.